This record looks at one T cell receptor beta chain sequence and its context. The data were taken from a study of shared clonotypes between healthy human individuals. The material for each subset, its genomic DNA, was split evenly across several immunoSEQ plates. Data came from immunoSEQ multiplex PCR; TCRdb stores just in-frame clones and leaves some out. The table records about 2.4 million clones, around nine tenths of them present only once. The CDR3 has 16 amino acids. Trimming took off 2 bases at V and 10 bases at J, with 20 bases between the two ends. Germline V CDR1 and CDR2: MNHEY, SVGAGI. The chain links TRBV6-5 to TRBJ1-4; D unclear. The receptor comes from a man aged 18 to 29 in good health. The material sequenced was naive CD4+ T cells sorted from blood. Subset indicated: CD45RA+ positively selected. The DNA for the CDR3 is TGTGCCAGCAGTTACGAAACCGACCGACCTTATGGAAAACTGTTTTTT. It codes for CASSYETDRPYGKLFF.